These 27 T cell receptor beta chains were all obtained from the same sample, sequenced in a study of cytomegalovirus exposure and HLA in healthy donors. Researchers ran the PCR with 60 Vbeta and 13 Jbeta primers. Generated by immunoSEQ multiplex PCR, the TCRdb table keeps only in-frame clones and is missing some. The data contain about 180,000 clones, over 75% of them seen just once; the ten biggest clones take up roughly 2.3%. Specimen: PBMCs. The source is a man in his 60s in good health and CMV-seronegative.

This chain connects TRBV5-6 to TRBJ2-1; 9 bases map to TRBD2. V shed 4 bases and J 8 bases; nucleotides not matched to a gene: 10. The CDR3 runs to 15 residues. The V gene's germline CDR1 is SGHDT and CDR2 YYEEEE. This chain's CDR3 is CASSRGGGGPYEQFF. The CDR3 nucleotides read TGTGCCAGCAGCCGCGGGGGGGGAGGCCCGTATGAGCAGTTCTTC. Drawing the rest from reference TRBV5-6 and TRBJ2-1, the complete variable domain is DAGVTQSPTHLIKTRGQQVTLRCSPKSGHDTVSWYQQALGQGPQFIFQYYEEEERQRGNFPDRFSGHQFPNYSSELNVNALLLGDSALYLCASSRGGGGPYEQFFGPGTRLTVL.

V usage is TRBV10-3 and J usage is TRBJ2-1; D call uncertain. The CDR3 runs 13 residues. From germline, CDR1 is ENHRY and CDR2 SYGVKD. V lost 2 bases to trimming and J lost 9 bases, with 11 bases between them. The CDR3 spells CAISESPRAEQFF. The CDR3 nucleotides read TGTGCCATCAGTGAGAGCCCCCGAGCTGAGCAGTTCTTC.

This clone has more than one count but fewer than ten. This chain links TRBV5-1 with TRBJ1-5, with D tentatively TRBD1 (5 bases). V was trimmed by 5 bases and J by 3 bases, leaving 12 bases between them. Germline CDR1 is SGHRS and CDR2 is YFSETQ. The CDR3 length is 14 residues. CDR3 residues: CASRPGTSNQPQHF. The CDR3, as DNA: TGCGCCAGCAGGCCCGGGACTTCCAATCAGCCCCAGCATTTT.

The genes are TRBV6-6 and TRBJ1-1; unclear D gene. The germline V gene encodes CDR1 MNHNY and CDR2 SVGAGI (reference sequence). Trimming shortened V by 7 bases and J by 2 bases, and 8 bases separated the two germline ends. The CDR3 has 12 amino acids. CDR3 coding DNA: TGTGCCAGCACCAAGACAAACACTGAAGCTTTCTTT. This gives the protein CASTKTNTEAFF.

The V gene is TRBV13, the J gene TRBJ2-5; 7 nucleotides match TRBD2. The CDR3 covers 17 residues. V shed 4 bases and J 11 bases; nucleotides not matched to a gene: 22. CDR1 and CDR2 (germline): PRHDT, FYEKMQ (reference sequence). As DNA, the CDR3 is TGTGCCAGCAGCTCCGAGGCCGGGCTAGCGGCCCTTCGGGAGCAGTACTTC. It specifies CASSSEAGLAALREQYF.

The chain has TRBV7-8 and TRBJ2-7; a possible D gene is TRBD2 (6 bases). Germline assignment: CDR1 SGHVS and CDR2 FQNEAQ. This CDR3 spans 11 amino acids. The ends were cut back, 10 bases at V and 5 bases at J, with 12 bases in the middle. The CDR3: CATGTPDEQYF. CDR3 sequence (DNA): TGTGCCACCGGGACTCCTGACGAGCAGTACTTC.

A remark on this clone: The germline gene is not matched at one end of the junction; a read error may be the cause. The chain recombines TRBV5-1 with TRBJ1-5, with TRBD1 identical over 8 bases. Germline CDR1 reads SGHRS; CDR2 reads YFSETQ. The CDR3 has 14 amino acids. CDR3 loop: CASSPDRGNQPQNF. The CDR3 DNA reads TGCGCCAGCAGCCCCGACAGGGGAAATCAGCCCCAGAATTTT.

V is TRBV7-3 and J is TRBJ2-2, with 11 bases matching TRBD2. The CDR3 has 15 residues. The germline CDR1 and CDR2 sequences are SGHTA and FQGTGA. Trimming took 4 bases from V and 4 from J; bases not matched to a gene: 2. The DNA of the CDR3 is TGTGCCAGCAGCTCTAGCGGGAGGCCCACCGGGGAGCTGTTTTTT. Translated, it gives CASSSSGRPTGELFF.

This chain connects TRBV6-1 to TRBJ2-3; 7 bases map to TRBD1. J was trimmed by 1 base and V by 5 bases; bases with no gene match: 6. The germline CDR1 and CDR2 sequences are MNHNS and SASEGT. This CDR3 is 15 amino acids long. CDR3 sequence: CASSPRQGGTDTQYF. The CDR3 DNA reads TGTGCCAGCAGTCCCCGACAGGGAGGCACAGATACGCAGTATTTT.

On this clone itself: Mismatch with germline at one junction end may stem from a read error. This chain's CDR3 is CASSTPSGSSSQETQHF. The CDR3 nucleotides are TGTGCCAGCAGTACCCCTAGCGGGAGTAGTAGCCAAGAGACCCAGCACTTC. The chain is built from TRBV2 and TRBJ2-5; 10 positions agree with TRBD2. The V gene's germline CDR1 is SNHLY and CDR2 FYNNEI. The CDR3 extends over 17 amino acids.

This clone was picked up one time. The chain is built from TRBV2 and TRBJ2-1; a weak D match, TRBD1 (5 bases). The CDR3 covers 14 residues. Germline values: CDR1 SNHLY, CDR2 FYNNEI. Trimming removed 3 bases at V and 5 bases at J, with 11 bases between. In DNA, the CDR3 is TGTGCCAGCAGTGAGCAGGGTTTCCACAATGAGCAGTTCTTC. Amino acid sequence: CASSEQGFHNEQFF.

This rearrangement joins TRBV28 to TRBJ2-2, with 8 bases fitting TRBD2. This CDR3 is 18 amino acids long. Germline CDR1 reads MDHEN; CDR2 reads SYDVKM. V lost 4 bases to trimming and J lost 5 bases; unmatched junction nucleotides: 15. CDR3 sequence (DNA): TGTGCCAGCAGTTCCACACCCCTTAGCGGGATGAGGACCGGGGAGCTGTTTTTT. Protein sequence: CASSSTPLSGMRTGELFF.

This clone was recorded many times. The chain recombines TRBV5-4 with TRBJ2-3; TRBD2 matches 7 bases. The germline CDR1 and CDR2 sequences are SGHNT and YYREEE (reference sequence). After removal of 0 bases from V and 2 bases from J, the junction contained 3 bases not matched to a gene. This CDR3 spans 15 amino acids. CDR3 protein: CASSLARGTTDTQYF. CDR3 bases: TGTGCCAGCAGCTTGGCGCGGGGGACCACAGATACGCAGTATTTT.

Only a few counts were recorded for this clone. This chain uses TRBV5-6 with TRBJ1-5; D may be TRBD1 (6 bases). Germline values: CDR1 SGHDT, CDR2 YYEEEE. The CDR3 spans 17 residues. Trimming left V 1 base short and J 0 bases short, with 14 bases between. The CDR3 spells CASSLTGIPISNQPQHF. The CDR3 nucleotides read TGTGCCAGCAGCTTGACAGGGATTCCCATTAGCAATCAGCCCCAGCATTTT.

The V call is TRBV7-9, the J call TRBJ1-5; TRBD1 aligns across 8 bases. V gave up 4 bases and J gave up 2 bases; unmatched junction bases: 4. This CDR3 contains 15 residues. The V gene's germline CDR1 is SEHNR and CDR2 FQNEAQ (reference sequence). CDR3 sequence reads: CASSSSGQGNQPQHF. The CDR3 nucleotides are TGTGCCAGCAGCTCTTCGGGACAGGGCAATCAGCCCCAGCATTTT.

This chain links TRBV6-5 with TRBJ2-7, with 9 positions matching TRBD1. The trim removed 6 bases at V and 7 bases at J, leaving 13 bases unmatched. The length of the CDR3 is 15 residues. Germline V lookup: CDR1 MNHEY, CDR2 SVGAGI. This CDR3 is CASRPAPQGASEQYF. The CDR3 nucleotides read TGTGCCAGCAGGCCTGCCCCACAGGGGGCTAGTGAGCAGTACTTC.

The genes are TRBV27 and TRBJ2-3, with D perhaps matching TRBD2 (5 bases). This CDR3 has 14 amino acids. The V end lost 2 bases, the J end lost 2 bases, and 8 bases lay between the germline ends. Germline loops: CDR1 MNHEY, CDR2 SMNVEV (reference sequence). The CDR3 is CASSLERDTDTQYF. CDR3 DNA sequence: TGTGCCAGCAGTTTAGAGAGGGACACAGATACGCAGTATTTT.

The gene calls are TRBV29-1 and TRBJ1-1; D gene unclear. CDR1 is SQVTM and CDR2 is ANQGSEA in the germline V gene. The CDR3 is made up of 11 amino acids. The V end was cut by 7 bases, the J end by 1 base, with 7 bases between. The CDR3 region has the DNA TGCAGCGCAAGACAGAACACTGAAGCTTTCTTT. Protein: CSARQNTEAFF.

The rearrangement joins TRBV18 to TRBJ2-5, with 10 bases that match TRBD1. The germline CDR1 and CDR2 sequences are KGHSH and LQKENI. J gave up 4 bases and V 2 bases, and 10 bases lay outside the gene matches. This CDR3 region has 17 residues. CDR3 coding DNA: TGTGCCAGCTCACCAACCCGGGACAGGGGAGGTGGAGAGACCCAGTACTTC. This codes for CASSPTRDRGGGETQYF.

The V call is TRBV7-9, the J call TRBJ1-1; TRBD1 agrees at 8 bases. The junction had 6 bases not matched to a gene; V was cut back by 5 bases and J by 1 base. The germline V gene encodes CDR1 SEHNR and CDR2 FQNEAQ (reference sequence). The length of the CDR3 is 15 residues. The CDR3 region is CASSPTGVENTEAFF. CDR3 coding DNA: TGTGCCAGCAGCCCGACAGGGGTCGAGAACACTGAAGCTTTCTTT.

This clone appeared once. Here the CDR3 DNA reads TGTGCCAGTAGTATAGATCGGCCTAGCGGGAGGTTACCAGATACGCAGTATTTT. It encodes CASSIDRPSGRLPDTQYF. V gene TRBV19 combines with J gene TRBJ2-3, with 11 bases matching TRBD2. Looked up from germline, CDR1 is LNHDA and CDR2 is SQIVND (reference sequence). The CDR3 length is 18 residues. V trimming: 0 bases; J trimming: 4 bases; junction bases outside the gene matches: 9.

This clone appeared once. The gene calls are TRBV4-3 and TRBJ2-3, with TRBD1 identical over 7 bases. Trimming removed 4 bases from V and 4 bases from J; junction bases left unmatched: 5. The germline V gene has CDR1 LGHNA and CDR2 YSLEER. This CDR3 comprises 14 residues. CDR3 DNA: TGCGCCAGCAGCCCAAACAGGGGAGCAGATACGCAGTATTTT. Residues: CASSPNRGADTQYF.

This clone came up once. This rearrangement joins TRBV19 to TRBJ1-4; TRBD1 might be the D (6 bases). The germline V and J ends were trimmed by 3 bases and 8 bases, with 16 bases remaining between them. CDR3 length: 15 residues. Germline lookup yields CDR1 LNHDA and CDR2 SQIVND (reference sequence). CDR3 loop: CASSIRRGGIEKLFF. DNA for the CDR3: TGTGCCAGTAGTATTAGGCGAGGGGGTATCGAAAAACTGTTTTTT. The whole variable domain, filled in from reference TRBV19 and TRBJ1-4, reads DGGITQSPKYLFRKEGQNVTLSCEQNLNHDAMYWYRQDPGQGLRLIYYSQIVNDFQKGDIAEGYSVSREKKESFPLTVTSAQKNPTAFYLCASSIRRGGIEKLFFGSGTQLSVL.

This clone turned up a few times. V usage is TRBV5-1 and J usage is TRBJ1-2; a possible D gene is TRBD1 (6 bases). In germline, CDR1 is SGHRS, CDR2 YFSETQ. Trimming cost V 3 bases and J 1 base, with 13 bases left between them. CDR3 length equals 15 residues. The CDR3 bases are TGCGCCAGCAGCTCGAGAATCAGGGGTAACTATGGCTACACCTTC. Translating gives CASSSRIRGNYGYTF.

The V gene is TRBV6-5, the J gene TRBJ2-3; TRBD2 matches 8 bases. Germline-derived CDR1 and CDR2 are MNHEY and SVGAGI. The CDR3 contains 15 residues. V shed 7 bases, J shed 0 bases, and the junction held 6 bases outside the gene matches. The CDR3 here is CASMSGGLSTDTQYF. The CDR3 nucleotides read TGTGCCAGCATGAGCGGGGGACTTAGCACAGATACGCAGTATTTT.

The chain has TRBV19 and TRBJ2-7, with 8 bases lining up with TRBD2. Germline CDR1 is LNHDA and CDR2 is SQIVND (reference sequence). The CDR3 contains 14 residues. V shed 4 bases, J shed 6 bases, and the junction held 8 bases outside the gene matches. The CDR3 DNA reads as TGTGCCAGTAGTAGCGGACTAGCCCACCGCGAGCAGTACTTC. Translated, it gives CASSSGLAHREQYF.

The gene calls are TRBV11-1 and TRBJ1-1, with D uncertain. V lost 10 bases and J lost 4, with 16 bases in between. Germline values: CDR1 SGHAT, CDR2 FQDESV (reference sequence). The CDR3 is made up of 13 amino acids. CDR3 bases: TGTGCCACCCTCGCGACCCGGGGCACTGAAGCTTTCTTT. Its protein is CATLATRGTEAFF.